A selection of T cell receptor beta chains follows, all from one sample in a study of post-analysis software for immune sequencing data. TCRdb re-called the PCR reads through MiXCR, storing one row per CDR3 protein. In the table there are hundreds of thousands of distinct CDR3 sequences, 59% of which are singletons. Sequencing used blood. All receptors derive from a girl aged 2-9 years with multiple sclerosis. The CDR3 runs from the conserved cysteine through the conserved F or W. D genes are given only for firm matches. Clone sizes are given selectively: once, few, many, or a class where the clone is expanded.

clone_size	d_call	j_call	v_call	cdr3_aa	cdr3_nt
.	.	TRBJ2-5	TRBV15	CATSREREAWAQYF	TGTGCCACCAGCAGAGAGAGAGAGGCTTGGGCCCAGTACTTC
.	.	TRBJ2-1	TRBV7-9	CASSKGDTRSYNEQFF	TGTGCCAGCAGCAAAGGGGACACGAGATCCTACAATGAGCAGTTCTTC
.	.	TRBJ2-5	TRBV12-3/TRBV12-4	CASSFEGGEETQYF	TGTGCCAGCAGTTTTGAGGGGGGAGAAGAGACCCAGTACTTC
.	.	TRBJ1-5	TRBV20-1	CSASQDPGSNQPQHF	TGCAGTGCTAGTCAGGACCCTGGGAGCAATCAGCCCCAGCATTTT
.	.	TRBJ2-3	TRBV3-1	CASSQGAKRVGTDTQYF	TGTGCCAGCAGCCAAGGAGCGAAACGGGTCGGCACAGATACGCAGTATTTT
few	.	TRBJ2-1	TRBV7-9	CASSLEVGLDEQFF	TGTGCCAGCAGCTTAGAGGTGGGTCTCGATGAGCAGTTCTTC
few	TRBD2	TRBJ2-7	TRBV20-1	CSAGRSGIPSEQYF	TGCAGTGCTGGACGTAGCGGGATACCCAGCGAGCAGTACTTC
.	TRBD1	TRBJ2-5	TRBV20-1	CSAKGQALGEYF	TGCAGTGCGAAAGGACAGGCACTGGGGGAGTACTTC
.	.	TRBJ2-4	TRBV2	CASSETWQGKNIQYF	TGTGCCAGCAGTGAAACTTGGCAGGGGAAAAACATTCAGTACTTC
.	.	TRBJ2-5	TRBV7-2	CASSPDRGPRETQYF	TGTGCCAGCAGCCCCGATAGGGGACCCCGGGAGACCCAGTACTTC
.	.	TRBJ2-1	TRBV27	CASSLKYQGRDEQFF	TGTGCCAGCAGTTTAAAATACCAAGGGCGCGATGAGCAGTTCTTC
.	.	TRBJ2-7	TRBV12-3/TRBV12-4	CASTSGARMSEQYF	TGTGCCAGCACCTCCGGGGCTAGAATGAGCGAGCAGTACTTC
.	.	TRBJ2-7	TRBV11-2	CASSPTGGASEQYF	TGTGCCAGCAGCCCGACCGGGGGTGCGAGCGAGCAGTACTTC
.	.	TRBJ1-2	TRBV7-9	CASSLATLGSPFNYGYTF	TGTGCCAGCAGCTTAGCTACCCTCGGGAGTCCCTTTAACTATGGCTACACCTTC
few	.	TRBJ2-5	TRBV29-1	CSVVWLGETQYF	TGCAGCGTCGTTTGGCTAGGAGAGACCCAGTACTTC
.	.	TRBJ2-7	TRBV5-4	CASSPSSGGSYEQYF	TGTGCCAGCAGCCCCTCTAGTGGCGGTTCCTACGAGCAGTACTTC
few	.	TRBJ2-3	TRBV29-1	CSVPGWSTDTQYF	TGCAGCGTTCCGGGATGGAGCACAGATACGCAGTATTTT
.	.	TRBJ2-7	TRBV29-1	CSVVNIFYEQYF	TGCAGCGTTGTCAACATCTTTTACGAGCAGTACTTC
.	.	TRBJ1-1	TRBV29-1	CSVGQMDTEAFF	TGCAGCGTAGGACAGATGGACACTGAAGCTTTCTTT
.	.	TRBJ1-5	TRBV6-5	CASSYTGTSNQPQHF	TGTGCCAGCAGTTACACAGGGACTAGCAATCAGCCCCAGCATTTT
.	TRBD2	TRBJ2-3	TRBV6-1	CASTKLAGAADTQYF	TGTGCCAGCACAAAACTAGCGGGAGCGGCAGATACGCAGTATTTT
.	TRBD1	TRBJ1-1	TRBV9	CAGHTRGAEAFF	TGTGCCGGTCATACCAGGGGGGCTGAAGCTTTCTTT
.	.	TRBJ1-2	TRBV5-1	CASGRDVYGYTF	TGCGCCAGCGGACGGGATGTCTATGGCTACACCTTC
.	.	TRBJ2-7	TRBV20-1	CSATNRARGASYEQYF	TGCAGTGCTACAAACAGGGCCCGCGGGGCCTCCTACGAGCAGTACTTC
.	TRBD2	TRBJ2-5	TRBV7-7	CASSLQREARETQYF	TGTGCTAGCAGCTTACAACGGGAGGCGCGGGAGACCCAGTACTTC
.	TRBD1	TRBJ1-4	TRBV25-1	CASSDPGGTNEKLFF	TGTGCCAGCAGCGATCCAGGGGGAACTAATGAAAAACTGTTTTTT
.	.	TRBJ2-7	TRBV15	CATSREISYEQYF	TGTGCCACCAGCAGAGAGATCAGCTACGAGCAGTACTTC
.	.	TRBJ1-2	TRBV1	CTSSQESMKGGFGYTF	TGCACCAGCAGCCAAGAATCGATGAAGGGTGGGTTTGGCTACACCTTC
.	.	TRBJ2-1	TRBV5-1	CASSELNEQFF	TGCGCCAGCAGCGAACTCAATGAGCAGTTCTTC
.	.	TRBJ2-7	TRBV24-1	CATDLHEQYF	TGTGCCACCGACCTCCACGAGCAGTACTTC
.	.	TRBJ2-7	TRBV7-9	CASSLGSPEQYF	TGTGCCAGCAGCTTAGGCTCCCCCGAGCAGTACTTC
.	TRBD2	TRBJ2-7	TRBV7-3	CASSRLAGESYEQYF	TGTGCCAGCAGTCGACTAGCGGGAGAATCCTACGAGCAGTACTTC
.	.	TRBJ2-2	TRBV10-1	CASSVRPNTGELFF	TGCGCCAGCAGTGTACGGCCGAACACCGGGGAGCTGTTTTTT
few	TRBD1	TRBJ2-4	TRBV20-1	CSARGQGENIQYF	TGCAGTGCTAGGGGGCAGGGGGAGAACATTCAGTACTTC
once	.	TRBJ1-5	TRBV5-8	CASSLNNDQPQHF	TGTGCCAGCAGCTTGAACAATGATCAGCCCCAGCATTTT
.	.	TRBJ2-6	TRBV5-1	CASSLVVPDFSGANVLTF	TGCGCCAGCAGCTTGGTTGTGCCCGACTTCTCTGGGGCCAACGTCCTGACTTTC
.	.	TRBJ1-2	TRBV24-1	CATSDQSTSYTF	TGTGCCACCAGTGATCAGAGTACGAGCTACACCTTC
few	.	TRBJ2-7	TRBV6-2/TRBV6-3	CASSYRPAGLTYEQYF	TGTGCCAGCAGTTACCGACCGGCAGGGCTCACCTACGAGCAGTACTTC
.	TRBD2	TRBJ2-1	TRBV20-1	CSASGRTYNEQFF	TGCAGTGCTAGCGGGAGGACCTACAATGAGCAGTTCTTC
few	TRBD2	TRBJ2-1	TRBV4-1	CASSVPVAGGINNEQFF	TGCGCCAGCAGCGTCCCCGTAGCGGGAGGGATCAACAATGAGCAGTTCTTC
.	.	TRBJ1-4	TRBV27	CASSSSAATNEKLFF	TGTGCCAGCAGCTCTTCCGCCGCAACTAATGAAAAACTGTTTTTT
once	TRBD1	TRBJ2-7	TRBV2	CASSARTGLSYEQYF	TGTGCCAGCAGTGCTCGGACAGGCCTCTCCTACGAGCAGTACTTC
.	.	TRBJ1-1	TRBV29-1	CSVEREQNTEAFF	TGCAGCGTTGAACGGGAGCAGAACACTGAAGCTTTCTTT
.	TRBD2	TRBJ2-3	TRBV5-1	CASSLRSSGRPDTQYF	TGCGCCAGCAGCTTGAGGTCGAGCGGGAGGCCAGATACGCAGTATTTT
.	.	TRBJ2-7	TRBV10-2	CASSENRENEQYF	TGCGCCAGCAGTGAGAATAGGGAGAACGAGCAGTACTTC
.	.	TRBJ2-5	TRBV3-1	CASSQYGPPRAEQETQYF	TGTGCCAGCAGCCAATACGGACCCCCGCGGGCAGAGCAAGAGACCCAGTACTTC